Each of the 19 T cell receptor beta chains below was sequenced from the same sample in a study of T cells in Graves' hyperthyroidism and ophthalmopathy. TCR beta CDR3 regions were amplified from RNA. With the HTBI primer set, the TCR CDR3 went through a first round of RT-PCR. MiXCR was run by TCRdb on the multiplex PCR reads, yielding one entry per CDR3 protein. The data hold approximately 870,000 distinct CDR3 sequences, with over 35% observed a single time. Sequencing was done on a sample of blood. The receptors derive from a man between 18 and 35 years old with Graves' hyperthyroidism.

The chain employs TRBV7-2 and TRBJ2-7; tentatively, D is TRBD2 (5 bases). The CDR3 has 16 amino acids. Trimming left V 5 bases short and J 0 bases short, with 17 bases between. Germline values: CDR1 SGHTA, CDR2 FQGNSA. The DNA for the CDR3 is TGTGCCAGCAGCCAAGAAGGCAGCGGATTCTCCTACGAGCAGTACTTC. Amino acids: CASSQEGSGFSYEQYF.

This rearrangement joins TRBV14 to TRBJ2-7, with 7 nucleotides matching TRBD2. The germline V gene has CDR1 SGHDN and CDR2 FVKESK. With 6 bases clipped from V and 8 bases from J, the junction kept 10 bases outside the gene matches. CDR3 size: 13 residues. This chain's CDR3 is CASSPIGREKQYF. The CDR3 DNA is TGTGCCAGCAGTCCAATTGGGAGGGAGAAGCAGTACTTC.

The chain is built from TRBV20-1 and TRBJ2-7, with TRBD2 matching 8 bases. V shed 3 bases, J shed 6 bases, and the junction held 10 bases outside the gene matches. Per the germline V gene, CDR1 is DFQATT and CDR2 is SNEGSKA (reference sequence). The CDR3 length is 14 residues. CDR3 nucleotide sequence: TGCAGTGCTAGGTTACTAGCGGAAGTATTCGAGCAGTACTTC. It translates to CSARLLAEVFEQYF.

Note on this clonotype: A much larger clonotype is one base distant, so this may be a read error. The chain recombines TRBV12-3 or TRBV12-4 with TRBJ1-1; maybe TRBD1 (6 bases). The CDR3 sequence is 14 residues long. V lost 0 bases, J lost 12 bases, and 17 bases lay in between. The DNA for the CDR3 is TGTGCCAGCAGTTTAGCCGGGACAACGGGGAAGTCTTTCTTT. It is translated as CASSLAGTTGKSFF.

V usage is TRBV11-2 and J usage is TRBJ2-2, with D uncertain. Per the germline V gene, CDR1 is SGHAT and CDR2 is FQNNGV. V lost 1 base, J lost 6 bases, and 12 bases lay in between. The CDR3 has 15 residues. CDR3 in amino acids: CASSLGRSAAGELFF. The CDR3 DNA reads TGTGCCAGCAGCTTAGGCCGATCCGCGGCCGGGGAGCTGTTTTTT.

This clonotype has only a few counts. The chain combines TRBV5-1 with TRBJ1-4; 7 bases align to TRBD1. The CDR3 has 15 residues. Germline assignment: CDR1 SGHRS and CDR2 YFSETQ. J gave up 5 bases and V 4 bases, and 8 bases lay outside the gene matches. The CDR3: CASSGTTGTNEKLFF. CDR3 coding DNA: TGCGCCAGCAGCGGAACGACAGGGACAAATGAAAAACTGTTTTTT.

This clonotype was observed at least ten times. This sequence joins TRBV7-9 and TRBJ2-5, with 10 bases that match TRBD1. The CDR3 consists of 14 residues. V dropped 4 bases and J dropped 4; count of bases not matched to a gene: 3. CDR1 is SEHNR and CDR2 is FQNEAQ in the germline V gene (reference sequence). CDR3 sequence (DNA): TGTGCCAGCAGCTCGTGGACAGGGGGAGAGACCCAGTACTTC. This gives the protein CASSSWTGGETQYF.

In this sample, this clonotype turned up a few times. The chain couples TRBV19 to TRBJ2-7, with 7 positions matching TRBD1. The CDR3 extends over 12 amino acids. Germline V gene lookup returns CDR1 LNHDA and CDR2 SQIVND (reference sequence). The V and J ends lost 9 bases and 3 bases, in that order; junction bases with no gene match: 5. The CDR3 DNA is TGTGCCAGAACGCGACAGGGCTACGAGCAGTACTTC. It yields the protein CARTRQGYEQYF.

The chain links TRBV10-3 to TRBJ1-5, with 12 bases identical to TRBD1. This CDR3 has 15 residues. CDR1 is ENHRY, CDR2 SYGVKD, per germline. Unmatched junction bases numbered 5, after V lost 10 bases and J lost 1 base. CDR3 sequence (DNA): TGTGCCACCGGGACAGGGGGCGGGAGCAATCAGCCCCAGCATTTT. This gives the protein CATGTGGGSNQPQHF.

The rearrangement links TRBV5-1 to TRBJ2-2; a possible D gene is TRBD2 (5 bases). Trimming removed 6 bases from V and 4 bases from J, with 13 bases in between. CDR3 size: 14 residues. The germline V gene encodes CDR1 SGHRS and CDR2 YFSETQ. CDR3 sequence: CASIFRAGTGELFF. In DNA, the CDR3 is TGCGCCAGCATATTTCGGGCGGGCACCGGGGAGCTGTTTTTT. The full variable domain, in which reference TRBV5-1 and TRBJ2-2 provide the parts outside the CDR3, is KAGVTQTPRYLIKTRGQQVTLSCSPISGHRSVSWYQQTPGQGLQFLFEYFSETQRNKGNFPGRFSGRQFSNSRSEMNVSTLELGDSALYLCASIFRAGTGELFFGEGSRLTVL.

This clonotype was counted a few times. This sequence joins TRBV7-9 and TRBJ1-1; D not resolved. The CDR3 is 13 residues long. Germline assignment: CDR1 SEHNR and CDR2 FQNEAQ (reference sequence). The V end lost 5 bases, the J end lost 2 bases, and 9 bases lay between the germline ends. CDR3 in amino acids: CASSTHVNTEAFF. In DNA form, the CDR3 reads TGTGCCAGCAGCACACATGTAAACACTGAAGCTTTCTTT.

The chain joins TRBV12-3 or TRBV12-4 to TRBJ2-5, with a tentative D call TRBD2 (6 bases). This CDR3 region has 15 residues. Trimming took off 5 bases at V and 5 bases at J, with 18 bases between the two ends. CDR3: CASSEGGENQETQYF. DNA of the CDR3: TGTGCCAGCAGTGAGGGCGGGGAGAATCAGGAGACCCAGTACTTC.

The rearrangement joins TRBV19 to TRBJ1-4, with 9 bases lining up with TRBD1. Per the germline V gene, CDR1 is LNHDA and CDR2 is SQIVND (reference sequence). V lost 3 bases and J lost 6; bases outside the gene matches: 2. This CDR3 has 14 amino acids. CDR3 sequence: CASSMDRGDEKLFF. For the CDR3, the DNA is TGTGCCAGTAGTATGGACAGGGGTGATGAAAAACTGTTTTTT.

This clonotype was observed a handful of times. The V and J genes are TRBV20-1 and TRBJ1-5; no definite D call. The CDR3 is 16 residues long. Germline-derived CDR1 and CDR2 are DFQATT and SNEGSKA (reference sequence). With 6 bases removed from V and 1 base from J, the gap between germline ends came to 19 bases. CDR3 protein: CSALTSGVGSNQPQHF. CDR3 nucleotides: TGCAGTGCCCTAACCTCCGGTGTCGGGAGCAATCAGCCCCAGCATTTT.

Here the CDR3 DNA reads TGTGCCAGCAGCGCACCATTGTCCACTGAAGCTTTCTTT. Protein sequence: CASSAPLSTEAFF. J is TRBJ1-1 and V is TRBV7-9; no reliable D call. V was shortened by 5 bases and J by 4 bases, with 11 bases between the two germline ends. The germline V gene encodes CDR1 SEHNR and CDR2 FQNEAQ (reference sequence). CDR3 length: 13 residues. Drawing the rest from reference TRBV7-9 and TRBJ1-1, the complete variable domain is DTGVSQNPRHKITKRGQNVTFRCDPISEHNRLYWYRQTLGQGPEFLTYFQNEAQLEKSRLLSDRFSAERPKGSFSTLEIQRTEQGDSAMYLCASSAPLSTEAFFGQGTRLTVV.

This rearrangement joins TRBV20-1 to TRBJ1-1, with a weak D call TRBD1 (5 bases). CDR3 length equals 14 residues. The V end was cut by 2 bases, the J end by 1 base, with 11 bases between. Germline loops: CDR1 DFQATT, CDR2 SNEGSKA (reference sequence). CDR3 protein: CSARRGGTNTEAFF. In nucleotides, the CDR3 is TGCAGTGCTAGACGGGGGGGAACGAACACTGAAGCTTTCTTT.

This rearrangement joins TRBV10-2 to TRBJ2-1, with 8 bases fitting TRBD1. Germline values: CDR1 WSHSY, CDR2 SAAADI. This CDR3 region has 14 residues. V dropped 7 bases and J dropped 5; count of bases not matched to a gene: 7. DNA for the CDR3: TGCGCCAGCAAAACCCAGGGGGCGAACAATGAGCAGTTCTTC. Its protein is CASKTQGANNEQFF.

Concerning this clonotype: This may be a read error: a much more frequent sequence differs by one nucleotide. The V gene is TRBV25-1, the J gene TRBJ1-6, with D maybe TRBD1 (5 bases). Germline CDR1 MGHDK, CDR2 SYGVNS. The CDR3 runs to 16 residues. Trimming cost V 6 bases and J 14 bases, with 26 bases left between them. For the CDR3, the DNA is TGTGCCAGCAGCGCCAGGGCGGGGGGTTTTGTTGCTTCCCTCCACTTT. The encoded protein is CASSARAGGFVASLHF. Combining the CDR3 with reference TRBV25-1 and TRBJ1-6 gives the whole variable domain EADIYQTPRYLVIGTGKKITLECSQTMGHDKMYWYQQDPGMELHLIHYSYGVNSTEKGDLSSESTVSRIRTEHFPLTLESARPSHTSQYLCASSARAGGFVASLHFGNGTRLTVT.

This clonotype has a single count. The chain links TRBV2 to TRBJ1-4, with D perhaps matching TRBD1 (5 bases). In germline, CDR1 is SNHLY, CDR2 FYNNEI. The CDR3 sequence is 15 residues long. Trimming pared 6 bases from V and 6 bases from J, leaving 17 bases between. The CDR3 spells CASSRSVDRDEKLFF. The CDR3 DNA reads TGTGCCAGCAGCCGTTCAGTCGACAGAGATGAAAAACTGTTTTTT.